The T cell receptor (beta chain) under discussion was sequenced for a study of shared clonotypes between healthy human individuals. Study observations and caveats: Only blood was sampled, and tissue TCR repertoires likely differ from blood ones.

The CDR3 loop spans 14 amino acids. Germline values: CDR1 SGHTA, CDR2 FQGNSA. The V and J ends lost 2 bases and 4 bases respectively, with 9 bases between them. Only one count was recorded for this clone. Its antigen remains unknown. TCRdb keeps only in-frame clones here, not all; method: immunoSEQ multiplex PCR. The table records 2 million to 2.5 million clones, 80% to 95% of them present only once. The specimen was naive CD4+ T cells from PBMCs. Subset defined: CD45RA+ positively selected. This chain joins TRBV7-2 and TRBJ2-1; a weak D match, TRBD2 (5 bases). This sequence was found in a man between 18 and 35 years old in good health. Some clones in this sample may be carry-over from other donors' samples. The CDR3 protein is CASSLLLAYNEQFF. The CDR3 region has the DNA TGTGCCAGCAGCTTACTGCTAGCTTACAATGAGCAGTTCTTC.